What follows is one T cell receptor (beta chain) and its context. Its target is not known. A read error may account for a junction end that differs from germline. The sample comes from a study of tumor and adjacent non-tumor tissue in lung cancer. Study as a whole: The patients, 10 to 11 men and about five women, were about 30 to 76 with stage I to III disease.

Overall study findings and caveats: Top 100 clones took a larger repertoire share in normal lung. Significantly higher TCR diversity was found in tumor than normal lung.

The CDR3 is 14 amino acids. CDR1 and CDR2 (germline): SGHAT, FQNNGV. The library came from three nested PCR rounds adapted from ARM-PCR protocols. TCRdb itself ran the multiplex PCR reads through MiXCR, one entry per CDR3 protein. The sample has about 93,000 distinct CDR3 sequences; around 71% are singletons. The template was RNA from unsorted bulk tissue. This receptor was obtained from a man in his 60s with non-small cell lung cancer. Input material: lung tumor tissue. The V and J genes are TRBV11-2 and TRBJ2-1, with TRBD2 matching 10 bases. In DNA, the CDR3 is TGTGCCAGCTCGCGGACTAGCGGCTACAATGAGGAGTTCTTC. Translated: CASSRTSGYNEEFF.